The subject of this entry is one T cell receptor (beta chain). This sample was taken from a study of blood T cell repertoires in COVID-19. The CDR3 runs 16 residues. Germline V CDR1 and CDR2: SGHVS, FQNEAQ. The V segment lost 6 bases and the J segment 4 bases; nucleotides outside the gene matches: 8. Only in-frame clones appear in the TCRdb table, and some are missing; sequencing was by immunoSEQ multiplex PCR. The sample lists about 57,000 clones; around 82% were seen once. This receptor was obtained from an elderly woman with acute or convalescent COVID-19. The sample consisted of peripheral blood. The chain joins TRBV7-8 to TRBJ2-3; 12 nucleotides match TRBD1. This CDR3 is CASREPGTGGADTQYF. CDR3 in DNA: TGTGCCAGCAGGGAACCCGGGACAGGGGGCGCAGATACGCAGTATTTT.